The next 18 T cell receptor beta chains were all read from a single sample in a study of cytomegalovirus exposure and HLA in healthy donors. Some clones are missing from TCRdb's copy, which holds only in-frame ones; the method was immunoSEQ multiplex PCR. The data hold about 330,000 clones, with roughly 85% observed a single time. The sequenced sample was PBMCs. These TCRs come from a woman between 18 and 29 years old in good health and CMV-seronegative.

This chain links TRBV9 with TRBJ2-5; D is uncertain. CDR3 length: 13 amino acids. The V end was cut by 0 bases, the J end by 3 bases, with 6 bases between. Germline CDR1 reads SGDLS; CDR2 reads YYNGEE. DNA for the CDR3: TGTGCCAGCAGCGTAGTCGCGGAAGAGACCCAGTACTTC. Residues: CASSVVAEETQYF.

V and J are TRBV29-1 and TRBJ2-1; 8 bases are shared with TRBD1. V was pared by 8 bases and J by 8 bases, with 14 bases of the junction left unmatched. The germline gives CDR1 SQVTM, CDR2 ANQGSEA. The CDR3 is made up of 14 amino acids. The CDR3 here is CSMGQVGSIDEQFF. CDR3 DNA sequence: TGCAGCATGGGACAGGTGGGGTCAATCGATGAGCAGTTCTTC.

The sample holds a few counts of this clone. The chain has TRBV12-5 and TRBJ2-2; perhaps TRBD2 as D (5 bases). V gave up 4 bases and J gave up 4 bases, with 13 bases separating them. Germline V gene data show CDR1 as LGHNT and CDR2 as FRNRAP. This CDR3 comprises 15 residues. CDR3 loop: CASGSRTGITGELFF. The CDR3 DNA reads TGTGCTAGTGGTTCGCGGACTGGGATCACCGGGGAGCTGTTTTTT.

The chain has TRBV9 and TRBJ1-5; no definite D call. From germline, CDR1 is SGDLS and CDR2 YYNGEE. The CDR3 consists of 16 residues. The ends were cut back, 9 bases at V and 3 bases at J, with 22 bases in the middle. CDR3 sequence: CATQPPGRRVNQPQHF. The DNA of the CDR3 is TGTGCCACCCAACCCCCGGGAAGAAGGGTCAATCAGCCCCAGCATTTT.

The chain couples TRBV28 to TRBJ2-1; 9 bases line up with TRBD2. J lost 3 bases, V lost 5 bases, and 11 bases had no gene match. This CDR3 has 17 amino acids. Looked up from germline, CDR1 is MDHEN and CDR2 is SYDVKM. CDR3 in amino acids: CASSRGVAGEHYNEQFF. Here the CDR3 DNA reads TGTGCCAGCAGTAGAGGGGTAGCGGGAGAGCACTACAATGAGCAGTTCTTC. Based on the CDR3 plus reference TRBV28 and TRBJ2-1, the full variable domain is DVKVTQSSRYLVKRTGEKVFLECVQDMDHENMFWYRQDPGLGLRLIYFSYDVKMKEKGDIPEGYSVSREKKERFSLILESASTNQTSMYLCASSRGVAGEHYNEQFFGPGTRLTVL.

This sequence joins TRBV5-6 and TRBJ1-2; 8 nucleotides line up with TRBD1. The germline V gene has CDR1 SGHDT and CDR2 YYEEEE. The CDR3 contains 15 residues. V lost 4 bases to trimming and J lost 4 bases; unmatched junction nucleotides: 9. The CDR3 here is CASSPPTTGVYGYTF. Written as DNA, the CDR3 is TGTGCCAGCAGCCCGCCGACGACAGGGGTCTATGGCTACACCTTC.

The gene calls are TRBV6-1 and TRBJ1-1; D unresolved. There are 14 residues in the CDR3. The germline V gene has CDR1 MNHNS and CDR2 SASEGT. Trimming took 3 bases from V and 5 from J, leaving 13 bases between them. The CDR3 DNA is TGTGCCAGCAGTGATACTGGGAGTACGACTGAAGCTTTCTTT. Its protein is CASSDTGSTTEAFF.

The J gene is TRBJ2-1, the V gene TRBV9; weak D call: TRBD2 (5 bases). CDR1 and CDR2 (germline): SGDLS, YYNGEE. The CDR3 extends over 15 amino acids. V dropped 0 bases and J dropped 0 bases, with 7 bases sitting between them. The CDR3 DNA sequence: TGTGCCAGCAGCGTAGGGACTCTCTCCTACAATGAGCAGTTCTTC. Translated: CASSVGTLSYNEQFF.

The chain joins TRBV4-1 to TRBJ1-2; TRBD1 matches 8 bases. The CDR3 runs 16 residues. Germline V CDR1 and CDR2: MGHRA, YSYEKL. After removal of 2 bases from V and 0 bases from J, the junction contained 5 bases not matched to a gene. The CDR3 DNA reads as TGCGCCAGCAGCCAACCTGTACAGGGGGCTAACTATGGCTACACCTTC. Amino acids: CASSQPVQGANYGYTF.

The rearrangement links TRBV7-2 to TRBJ1-1; 7 bases map to TRBD1. Germline V lookup: CDR1 SGHTA, CDR2 FQGNSA. V dropped 6 bases and J dropped 6; count of bases not matched to a gene: 4. The CDR3 is made up of 12 amino acids. CDR3: CASRNRGPEAFF. In nucleotides, the CDR3 is TGTGCCAGCAGAAACAGGGGCCCTGAAGCTTTCTTT. The full variable domain, with the rest looked up from reference TRBV7-2 and TRBJ1-1, is GAGVSQSPSNKVTEKGKDVELRCDPISGHTALYWYRQSLGQGLEFLIYFQGNSAPDKSGLPSDRFSAERTGGSVSTLTIQRTQQEDSAVYLCASRNRGPEAFFGQGTRLTVV.

The chain recombines TRBV9 with TRBJ2-1; D may be TRBD2 (5 bases). V gave up 0 bases and J gave up 5 bases, with 9 bases separating them. The germline V gene has CDR1 SGDLS and CDR2 YYNGEE. This CDR3 has 14 residues. The CDR3 nucleotides are TGTGCCAGCAGCGTAGATCTAGCCGACAATGAGCAGTTCTTC. This translates into CASSVDLADNEQFF.

The rearrangement joins TRBV5-6 to TRBJ1-5; possibly TRBD1 for D (6 bases). Germline CDR1 reads SGHDT; CDR2 reads YYEEEE. CDR3 length equals 14 residues. V was shortened by 1 base and J by 9 bases, with 14 bases between the two germline ends. This chain's CDR3 is CASSLRSGQPPQHF. Written as DNA, the CDR3 is TGTGCCAGCAGCTTGAGGTCAGGACAGCCGCCCCAGCATTTT.

V usage is TRBV27 and J usage is TRBJ1-2; a possible D gene is TRBD1 (6 bases). The V gene's germline CDR1 is MNHEY and CDR2 SMNVEV (reference sequence). V was clipped by 0 bases and J by 7 bases, with 12 bases between them. CDR3 length: 14 residues. Here the CDR3 DNA reads TGTGCCAGCAGTTTATCCACAGGGAGGGGTGGCTACACCTTC. It codes for CASSLSTGRGGYTF.

This chain joins TRBV7-8 and TRBJ2-3; 9 bases agree with TRBD1. The CDR3 is 17 residues long. Trimming removed 1 base from V and 1 base from J; junction bases left unmatched: 6. Per the germline V gene, CDR1 is SGHVS and CDR2 is FQNEAQ. CDR3 loop: CASSLGSGQGRTDTQYF. The CDR3 nucleotides read TGTGCCAGCAGCTTAGGCTCCGGACAGGGGCGCACAGATACGCAGTATTTT.

This clone turned up a few times. The chain carries TRBV6-1 and TRBJ1-2; D remains ambiguous. Trimming stripped 8 bases from V and 7 bases from J, with 8 bases between. From germline, CDR1 is MNHNS and CDR2 SASEGT. This CDR3 spans 10 amino acids. The CDR3 DNA reads TGTGCCAGCTCATTTCCTGGCTACACCTTC. It yields the protein CASSFPGYTF.

The chain uses TRBV10-3 and TRBJ2-1, with TRBD2 matching 8 bases. V dropped 0 bases and J dropped 10; count of bases not matched to a gene: 11. The V gene's germline CDR1 is ENHRY and CDR2 SYGVKD. This CDR3 has 16 amino acids. Here the CDR3 reads CAISESREGSGHEQFF. The CDR3 coding sequence is TGTGCCATCAGTGAGTCACGGGAGGGTAGCGGGCACGAGCAGTTCTTC.

This chain uses TRBV4-3 with TRBJ1-1, with 7 bases matching TRBD1. The CDR3 loop spans 15 amino acids. Trimming removed 0 bases from V and 5 bases from J; junction bases left unmatched: 6. Germline CDR1 LGHNA, CDR2 YSLEER. CDR3 loop: CASSQDVAGGTEAFF. In nucleotides, the CDR3 is TGCGCCAGCAGCCAAGATGTGGCAGGGGGGACTGAAGCTTTCTTT.

This chain joins TRBV6-1 and TRBJ2-7; D is perhaps TRBD2 (6 bases). This CDR3 is built from 15 residues. Germline CDR1 and CDR2: MNHNS and SASEGT. V lost 4 bases and J 3 bases, leaving 16 bases between the germline ends. In nucleotides, the CDR3 is TGTGCCAGCAGTGTCCTGGGCGGGGAGATCTACGAGCAGTACTTC. Its protein product is CASSVLGGEIYEQYF.